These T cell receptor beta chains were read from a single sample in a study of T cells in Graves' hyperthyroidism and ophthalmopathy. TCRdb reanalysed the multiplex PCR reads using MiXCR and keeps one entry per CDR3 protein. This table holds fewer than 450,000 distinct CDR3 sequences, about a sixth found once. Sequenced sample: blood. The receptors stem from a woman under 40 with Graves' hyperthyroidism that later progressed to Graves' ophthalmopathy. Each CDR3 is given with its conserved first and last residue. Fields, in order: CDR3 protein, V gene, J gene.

CASRDRSSYEQYF	TRBV2	TRBJ2-7
CASSSNRDTGVGGYTF	TRBV7-9	TRBJ1-2
CASSLASLNQPQHF	TRBV12-3/TRBV12-4	TRBJ1-5
CASSLPASGQDTQYF	TRBV27	TRBJ2-3
CSAGLAEHNEQFF	TRBV29-1	TRBJ2-1
CASTSRIGTGDGYTF	TRBV27	TRBJ1-2
CASSEAAGGGGYTF	TRBV2	TRBJ1-2
CASSGNNYNEQFF	TRBV5-1	TRBJ2-1
CTPLRQGVQYEQYF	TRBV20-1	TRBJ2-7
CAISEAGEGTQYF	TRBV10-3	TRBJ2-3
CASSNYRSGNTEAFF	TRBV28	TRBJ1-1
CASTNRREQFF	TRBV19	TRBJ2-1
CASSLIREVGNTIYF	TRBV27	TRBJ1-3
CASSPGQLSTDTQYF	TRBV12-3/TRBV12-4	TRBJ2-3
CASSRPPAEAFF	TRBV5-1	TRBJ1-1
CSARAMGVETQYF	TRBV20-1	TRBJ2-5
CASSDRGVEQYF	TRBV6-2/TRBV6-3	TRBJ2-7
CASSMDRWGAEAFF	TRBV6-1	TRBJ1-1
CASSHLGQGNSYEQYF	TRBV4-1	TRBJ2-7
CASSPVDGELFF	TRBV28	TRBJ2-2
CASGGNQETQYF	TRBV5-1	TRBJ2-5
CASSLGAGQPQHF	TRBV11-2	TRBJ1-5
CASSSSGGAYEQYF	TRBV28	TRBJ2-7
CSASGTVKNYGYTF	TRBV20-1	TRBJ1-2
CASRAISGNNEQYF	TRBV4-1	-
CASSLGGQSSYNEQFF	TRBV28	TRBJ2-1
CASNPFDGGNYNEQFF	TRBV19	TRBJ2-1
CSAFEGELTTEAFF	TRBV20-1	TRBJ1-1
CASSLADSDTEAFF	TRBV5-1	TRBJ1-1
CAIMGDRGIYEQYF	TRBV10-3	TRBJ2-7
CASSQGSLFGEQYF	TRBV3-1	TRBJ2-7
CASSHITGMNTEAFF	TRBV4-1	TRBJ1-1
CASVGQEGQPQHF	TRBV2	TRBJ1-5
CASSDHAETGVSYEQYF	TRBV25-1	TRBJ2-7
CASSRTAGTEDEQYF	TRBV4-1	TRBJ2-7